The 26 T cell receptor beta chains reported below all come from one sample, sequenced in a study of blood T cells in healthy people across ages. Using a J-beta primer mix together with a sample-barcoded 5' primer, a second PCR was run for roughly 7 to 12 cycles. TCRdb redid the calling of the 5' RACE reads with MiXCR, one entry per CDR3 protein. Of 850,000 to 1,000,000 distinct CDR3 sequences listed, roughly 43% were seen once; the top ten hold around an eighth. Sequencing was performed on blood. These receptors were collected from a man younger than 45 in good health.

Turning to this clonotype: A read error may account for a junction end that differs from germline. The rearrangement uses TRBV7-2 and TRBJ2-1; TRBD1 agrees at 7 bases. Germline CDR1 SGHTA, CDR2 FQGNSA. This CDR3 is 13 amino acids long. The CDR3 sequence is CAGSPYRGNEQFF. The CDR3 DNA sequence: TGTGCCGGCAGTCCCTACAGGGGAAATGAGCAGTTCTTC.

The chain joins TRBV27 to TRBJ2-1; 9 bases match TRBD2. The CDR3 is 15 amino acids. J lost 2 bases, V lost 5 bases, and 4 bases had no gene match. Germline-derived CDR1 and CDR2 are MNHEY and SMNVEV (reference sequence). The CDR3 reads CASSRGGGAYNEQFF. CDR3 sequence (DNA): TGTGCCAGCAGTCGGGGCGGGGGGGCCTACAATGAGCAGTTCTTC.

Comments on this clonotype: A much larger clone sits a single nucleotide away, making a read error possible. This sequence joins TRBV4-2 and TRBJ2-3; D is tentatively TRBD1 or TRBD2 (5 bases each). This CDR3 comprises 16 residues. The ends were cut back, 5 bases at V and 2 bases at J, with 17 bases in the middle. Germline V gene sequence: CDR1 LGHNA, CDR2 YNFKEQ. CDR3 sequence: CASSSRGAQNTDTQYF. The CDR3, as DNA: TGTGCCAGCAGCTCTCGGGGCGCGCAAAACACAGATACGCAGTATTTT.

In the case of this clonotype: Just one base apart from a much larger clone, this may be a read error. V gene TRBV9 combines with J gene TRBJ1-1; the D is unclear. The germline V gene has CDR1 SGDLS and CDR2 YYNGEE. This CDR3 contains 13 residues. V shed 0 bases and J shed 0 bases, with 3 bases lying between them. CDR3 DNA: TGTGCCAGCAGCGTAGAAGTGAACACTGAAGCTTTCTTT. Translation gives CASSVEVNTEAFF.

As concerns this clonotype: Mismatch with germline at one junction end may stem from a read error. The chain employs TRBV20-1 and TRBJ2-1; 7 nucleotides match TRBD1. The germline V gene has CDR1 DFQATT and CDR2 SNEGSKA (reference sequence). The CDR3 consists of 14 residues. The DNA for the CDR3 is TGCAGTGCAAGAGACAGGGCTGCCTACAATGAGCAGTTCTTC. It yields the protein CSARDRAAYNEQFF.

This clonotype was detected once. It may be a read error: a sequence one base away is much more abundant. V is TRBV7-9 and J is TRBJ2-1; no reliable D call. CDR1 is SEHNR, CDR2 FQNEAQ, per germline (reference sequence). The CDR3 has 15 residues. DNA of the CDR3: TGTACCAGCAGCTTTCAAGAGACGGCCAGTAATGAGCAGTTCTTC. Protein product: CTSSFQETASNEQFF.

The chain employs TRBV7-9 and TRBJ2-5; tentative D call: TRBD2 (6 bases). Germline V CDR1 and CDR2: SEHNR, FQNEAQ (reference sequence). The CDR3 is 13 residues long. CDR3 sequence reads: CASRERTKETQYF. Written as DNA, the CDR3 is TGTGCGTCTCGGGAGCGGACTAAAGAGACCCAGTACTTC.

This clonotype was detected once. The V call is TRBV30, the J call TRBJ2-5, with TRBD2 matching over 9 bases. V shed 2 bases and J 7 bases; nucleotides not matched to a gene: 8. Germline V gene sequence: CDR1 GTSNPN, CDR2 SVGIG (reference sequence). The CDR3 contains 14 residues. The CDR3 reads CAWSPGTSSGTQYF. CDR3 nucleotides: TGTGCCTGGAGTCCTGGGACTAGCTCAGGGACCCAGTACTTC.

The V gene is TRBV12-3 or TRBV12-4, the J gene TRBJ2-3; the D call may be TRBD1 or TRBD2 (5 bases each). Trimming took 1 base from V and 7 from J, leaving 15 bases between them. The CDR3 runs 15 residues. CDR3 sequence reads: CASSLDVGPGHTQYF. Written as DNA, the CDR3 is TGTGCCAGCAGTTTAGATGTTGGTCCGGGACATACGCAGTATTTT.

The chain is built from TRBV12-3 or TRBV12-4 and TRBJ1-1; perhaps TRBD1 as D (6 bases). CDR3 length: 13 residues. Trimming left V 4 bases short and J 11 bases short, with 17 bases between. The CDR3 reads CASSSQGGKLAFF. The CDR3 region has the DNA TGTGCCAGCAGTTCCCAAGGGGGAAAGCTGGCTTTCTTT.

The chain joins TRBV4-2 to TRBJ1-1; D unclear. V was trimmed by 4 bases and J by 4 bases, leaving 16 bases between them. The germline V gene has CDR1 LGHNA and CDR2 YNFKEQ. This CDR3 comprises 15 residues. The CDR3 loop is CASSPEIGLSTEAFF. CDR3 DNA: TGTGCCAGCAGCCCAGAGATCGGGCTGTCCACTGAAGCTTTCTTT.

This chain connects TRBV4-3 to TRBJ1-1; D is unclear. The length of the CDR3 is 16 residues. Trimming took 0 bases from V and 6 from J, leaving 17 bases between them. Germline CDR1 LGHNA, CDR2 YSLEER. The CDR3 loop reads CASSQDQSTPIPEAFF. CDR3 nucleotides: TGCGCCAGCAGCCAAGATCAAAGCACCCCGATACCTGAAGCTTTCTTT.

This clonotype was recorded at least ten times. The chain couples TRBV29-1 to TRBJ2-2; maybe TRBD1 (5 bases). Germline CDR1 is SQVTM and CDR2 is ANQGSEA. This CDR3 contains 13 residues. V was trimmed by 7 bases and J by 1 base, leaving 10 bases between them. As DNA, the CDR3 is TGCAGCGCTCGTACAGGGAACACCGGGGAGCTGTTTTTT. As protein: CSARTGNTGELFF.

In its sample, this clonotype was seen a few times. The genes are TRBV6-5 and TRBJ2-1, with TRBD1 matching over 9 bases. V shed 5 bases, J shed 7 bases, and the junction held 6 bases outside the gene matches. CDR1 is MNHEY, CDR2 SVGAGI, per germline. CDR3 length: 14 residues. As DNA, the CDR3 is TGTGCCAGCAGTAAGACAGGGGGTGGGAATGAGCAGTTCTTC. Translated, it gives CASSKTGGGNEQFF.

V gene TRBV7-9 combines with J gene TRBJ1-2; TRBD1 matches at 7 bases. Per germline, CDR1 SEHNR and CDR2 FQNEAQ (reference sequence). V lost 5 bases to trimming and J lost 5 bases; unmatched junction nucleotides: 8. CDR3 size: 14 residues. The CDR3 region is CASSPGTVSYGYTF. The CDR3 region has the DNA TGTGCCAGCAGCCCGGGGACAGTTAGTTATGGCTACACCTTC.

About this clonotype: A clone one base away is much larger, so this may be a read error. The chain joins TRBV6-4 to TRBJ2-3; D remains unclear. This CDR3 has 14 residues. Germline CDR1 is MRHNA and CDR2 is SNTAGT. The V and J ends lost 2 bases and 4 bases respectively, with 10 bases between them. CDR3 region: CASSDEAESDTQYF. The CDR3 bases are TGTGCCAGCAGTGACGAAGCAGAATCAGATACGCAGTATTTT.

Many counts were recorded for this clonotype. The chain couples TRBV11-3 to TRBJ2-7, with D possibly being TRBD1 (6 bases). The CDR3 extends over 15 amino acids. V lost 1 base to trimming and J lost 6 bases, with 16 bases between them. Germline lookup yields CDR1 SGHNT and CDR2 YENEEA. The CDR3 sequence: CASSLVGTRLAEQYF. In nucleotides, the CDR3 is TGTGCCAGCAGCTTAGTCGGGACACGGCTCGCCGAGCAGTACTTC.

The chain recombines TRBV6-5 with TRBJ1-5, with D perhaps TRBD1 (5 bases). This CDR3 is 15 amino acids long. Trimming shortened V by 0 bases and J by 6 bases, and 12 bases separated the two germline ends. Germline V gives CDR1 MNHEY, CDR2 SVGAGI. CDR3 sequence: CASSYSSGDGQPQHF. CDR3 in DNA: TGTGCCAGCAGTTACTCCTCCGGGGACGGTCAGCCCCAGCATTTT.

The chain employs TRBV4-1 and TRBJ2-1, with TRBD2 matching over 10 bases. The germline V gene has CDR1 MGHRA and CDR2 YSYEKL. Losses at the gene ends were 5 bases for V and 8 bases for J; bases not matched to a gene: 6. The CDR3 runs 14 residues. The CDR3 DNA sequence: TGCGCCAGCAGCGAGGCTAGCGGGAGAGATGAGCAGTTCTTC. It is translated as CASSEASGRDEQFF.

CDR3 region: CASTNDRGWETQYF. CDR3 nucleotide sequence: TGTGCCAGCACAAATGACAGGGGGTGGGAGACCCAGTACTTC. This chain uses TRBV28 with TRBJ2-7; the match to TRBD1 covers 9 bases. The J call may be faulty, since TRBJ2-5 better matches the DNA end. Germline assignment: CDR1 MDHEN and CDR2 SYDVKM. The CDR3 sequence is 14 residues long.

This clonotype was found a few times. The V call is TRBV7-2, the J call TRBJ2-4; D ambiguous. The assigned J gene may be wrong: the sequence end matches TRBJ2-7 better. CDR3 size: 11 residues. Germline assignment: CDR1 SGHTA and CDR2 FQGNSA. The CDR3 region is CASSLENEQYF. The DNA of the CDR3 is TGTGCCAGCAGCTTGGAAAACGAGCAGTACTTC.

The V and J genes are TRBV5-4 and TRBJ1-2; TRBD1 aligns across 8 bases. The CDR3 runs 13 residues. V shed 0 bases, J shed 7 bases, and the junction held 2 bases outside the gene matches. Germline V gene sequence: CDR1 SGHNT, CDR2 YYREEE (reference sequence). Here the CDR3 reads CASSLETGGGYTF. CDR3 in DNA: TGTGCCAGCAGCTTGGAAACAGGGGGTGGCTACACCTTC.

The chain couples TRBV10-3 to TRBJ2-4; D is unresolved. The DNA end is a closer match to TRBJ2-7, so the J assignment may be wrong. CDR3 length: 11 residues. Germline values: CDR1 ENHRY, CDR2 SYGVKD. CDR3 coding DNA: TGTGCCATCAGTGAAGGCCCCGAGCAGTACTTC. Amino acid sequence: CAISEGPEQYF.

This clonotype was picked up a small number of times. The chain combines TRBV10-2 with TRBJ2-4; D is unclear. The DNA end is a closer match to TRBJ2-7, so the J assignment may be wrong. Germline CDR1 reads WSHSY; CDR2 reads SAAADI. CDR3 length equals 13 residues. In DNA form, the CDR3 reads TGCGCCAGTAGACACATGGGTGGGAACGAGCAGTACTTC. Its translation is CASRHMGGNEQYF.

This clonotype appeared a few times. The rearrangement joins TRBV29-1 to TRBJ2-6, with TRBD1 identical over 7 bases. Germline CDR1 SQVTM, CDR2 ANQGSEA. V lost 6 bases to trimming and J lost 0 bases; unmatched junction nucleotides: 2. This CDR3 is built from 14 residues. CDR3 sequence: CSVRDSSGANVLTF. The CDR3 DNA follows: TGCAGCGTGAGGGACAGCTCTGGGGCCAACGTCCTGACTTTC.

Of note for this clonotype: Mismatch with germline at one junction end may stem from a read error. This sequence joins TRBV7-2 and TRBJ2-7; weak D call: TRBD1 (5 bases). Germline assignment: CDR1 SGHTA and CDR2 FQGNSA. CDR3 length: 13 amino acids. CDR3 sequence: CVSRETGPYEQYF. In DNA form, the CDR3 reads TGTGTCAGCAGGGAAACAGGTCCCTACGAGCAGTACTTC.